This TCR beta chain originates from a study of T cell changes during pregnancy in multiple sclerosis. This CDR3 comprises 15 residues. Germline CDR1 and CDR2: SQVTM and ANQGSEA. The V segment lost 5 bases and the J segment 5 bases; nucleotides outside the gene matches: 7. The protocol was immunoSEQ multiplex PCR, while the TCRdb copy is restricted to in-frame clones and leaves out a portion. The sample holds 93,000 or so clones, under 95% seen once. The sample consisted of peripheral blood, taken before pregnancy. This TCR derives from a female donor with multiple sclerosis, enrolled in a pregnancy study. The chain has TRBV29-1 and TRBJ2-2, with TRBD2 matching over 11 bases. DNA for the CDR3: TGCAGCGTTCAGGGGGGACTAGCGGCTACCGGGGAGCTGTTTTTT. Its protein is CSVQGGLAATGELFF.